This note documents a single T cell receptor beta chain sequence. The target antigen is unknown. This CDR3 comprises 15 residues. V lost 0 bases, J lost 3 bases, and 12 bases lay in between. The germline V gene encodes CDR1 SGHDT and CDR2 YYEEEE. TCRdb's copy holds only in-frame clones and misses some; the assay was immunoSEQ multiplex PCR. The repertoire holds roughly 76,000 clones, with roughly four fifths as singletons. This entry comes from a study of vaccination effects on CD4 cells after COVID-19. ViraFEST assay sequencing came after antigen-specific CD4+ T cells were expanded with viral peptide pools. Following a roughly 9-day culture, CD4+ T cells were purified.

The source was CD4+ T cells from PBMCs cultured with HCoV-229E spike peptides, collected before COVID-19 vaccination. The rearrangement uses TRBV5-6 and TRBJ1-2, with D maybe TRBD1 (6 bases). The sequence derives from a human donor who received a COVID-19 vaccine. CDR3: CASSLVPQGHYGYTF. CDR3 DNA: TGTGCCAGCAGCTTGGTCCCCCAGGGGCACTATGGCTACACCTTC.